The 6 T cell receptor beta chains below were found in one sample sequenced in a study of OX40 agonist ivuxolimab in advanced cancers. Some clones are missing from TCRdb's copy, which holds only in-frame ones; the method was immunoSEQ multiplex PCR. The sample shows around 140,000 clones, about 92% of them seen only once. Sequencing was performed on CD4+ or CD8+ T cells sorted from blood, taken in a trial of the OX40 agonist ivuxolimab. These receptors were collected from an adult with an advanced solid tumor such as melanoma, head and neck, liver or kidney cancer.

DNA of the CDR3: TGTGCCAGCAGTGCAGGCCAGTCGGGGAACTATGGCTACACCTTC. Its translation: CASSAGQSGNYGYTF. The chain uses TRBV28 and TRBJ1-2; unclear D gene. There are 15 residues in the CDR3. V gave up 5 bases and J gave up 2 bases, with 15 bases separating them. Germline V gives CDR1 MDHEN, CDR2 SYDVKM.

The CDR3 DNA follows: TGTGCCAGCAGCTCCGGGACAGGGGTGAACAATGAGCAGTTCTTC. Its translation: CASSSGTGVNNEQFF. The chain uses TRBV5-4 and TRBJ2-1, with 10 bases identical to TRBD1. The CDR3 has 15 residues. Germline lookup yields CDR1 SGHNT and CDR2 YYREEE (reference sequence). With 3 bases clipped from V and 5 bases from J, the junction kept 5 bases outside the gene matches.

This chain links TRBV28 with TRBJ1-2, with TRBD1 matching over 8 bases. V lost 3 bases and J lost 8; bases outside the gene matches: 11. Germline CDR1 and CDR2: MDHEN and SYDVKM. The CDR3 extends over 15 amino acids. DNA for the CDR3: TGTGCCAGCAGTTTCCAGGGGGCGCCCCTGAAGGGCTACACCTTC. Encoded protein: CASSFQGAPLKGYTF.

V and J are TRBV6-6 and TRBJ2-5; 7 nucleotides line up with TRBD2. Germline V CDR1 and CDR2: MNHNY, SVGAGI (reference sequence). The V and J ends lost 2 bases and 5 bases, in that order; junction bases with no gene match: 8. This CDR3 is built from 15 residues. The CDR3 nucleotides are TGTGCCAGCAGTTACGGGGAGGGGAGGACGGAGACCCAGTACTTC. Residues: CASSYGEGRTETQYF.

The V call is TRBV7-9, the J call TRBJ2-5; 9 nucleotides line up with TRBD1. J gave up 0 bases and V 5 bases, and 7 bases lay outside the gene matches. CDR1 is SEHNR, CDR2 FQNEAQ, per germline (reference sequence). The CDR3 has 16 amino acids. CDR3 sequence (DNA): TGTGCCAGCAGCGTAGGACAGGGGTCAAACCAAGAGACCCAGTACTTC. Its protein product is CASSVGQGSNQETQYF.

The CDR3 is CASSFGNRDGSPLHF. The CDR3, as DNA: TGTGCCAGCAGCTTTGGTAACCGGGACGGTTCACCCCTCCACTTT. This sequence joins TRBV7-9 and TRBJ1-6; possibly TRBD1 for D (5 bases). The CDR3 extends over 15 amino acids. Trimming pared 3 bases from V and 9 bases from J, leaving 15 bases between. Germline V gene lookup returns CDR1 SEHNR and CDR2 FQNEAQ (reference sequence).